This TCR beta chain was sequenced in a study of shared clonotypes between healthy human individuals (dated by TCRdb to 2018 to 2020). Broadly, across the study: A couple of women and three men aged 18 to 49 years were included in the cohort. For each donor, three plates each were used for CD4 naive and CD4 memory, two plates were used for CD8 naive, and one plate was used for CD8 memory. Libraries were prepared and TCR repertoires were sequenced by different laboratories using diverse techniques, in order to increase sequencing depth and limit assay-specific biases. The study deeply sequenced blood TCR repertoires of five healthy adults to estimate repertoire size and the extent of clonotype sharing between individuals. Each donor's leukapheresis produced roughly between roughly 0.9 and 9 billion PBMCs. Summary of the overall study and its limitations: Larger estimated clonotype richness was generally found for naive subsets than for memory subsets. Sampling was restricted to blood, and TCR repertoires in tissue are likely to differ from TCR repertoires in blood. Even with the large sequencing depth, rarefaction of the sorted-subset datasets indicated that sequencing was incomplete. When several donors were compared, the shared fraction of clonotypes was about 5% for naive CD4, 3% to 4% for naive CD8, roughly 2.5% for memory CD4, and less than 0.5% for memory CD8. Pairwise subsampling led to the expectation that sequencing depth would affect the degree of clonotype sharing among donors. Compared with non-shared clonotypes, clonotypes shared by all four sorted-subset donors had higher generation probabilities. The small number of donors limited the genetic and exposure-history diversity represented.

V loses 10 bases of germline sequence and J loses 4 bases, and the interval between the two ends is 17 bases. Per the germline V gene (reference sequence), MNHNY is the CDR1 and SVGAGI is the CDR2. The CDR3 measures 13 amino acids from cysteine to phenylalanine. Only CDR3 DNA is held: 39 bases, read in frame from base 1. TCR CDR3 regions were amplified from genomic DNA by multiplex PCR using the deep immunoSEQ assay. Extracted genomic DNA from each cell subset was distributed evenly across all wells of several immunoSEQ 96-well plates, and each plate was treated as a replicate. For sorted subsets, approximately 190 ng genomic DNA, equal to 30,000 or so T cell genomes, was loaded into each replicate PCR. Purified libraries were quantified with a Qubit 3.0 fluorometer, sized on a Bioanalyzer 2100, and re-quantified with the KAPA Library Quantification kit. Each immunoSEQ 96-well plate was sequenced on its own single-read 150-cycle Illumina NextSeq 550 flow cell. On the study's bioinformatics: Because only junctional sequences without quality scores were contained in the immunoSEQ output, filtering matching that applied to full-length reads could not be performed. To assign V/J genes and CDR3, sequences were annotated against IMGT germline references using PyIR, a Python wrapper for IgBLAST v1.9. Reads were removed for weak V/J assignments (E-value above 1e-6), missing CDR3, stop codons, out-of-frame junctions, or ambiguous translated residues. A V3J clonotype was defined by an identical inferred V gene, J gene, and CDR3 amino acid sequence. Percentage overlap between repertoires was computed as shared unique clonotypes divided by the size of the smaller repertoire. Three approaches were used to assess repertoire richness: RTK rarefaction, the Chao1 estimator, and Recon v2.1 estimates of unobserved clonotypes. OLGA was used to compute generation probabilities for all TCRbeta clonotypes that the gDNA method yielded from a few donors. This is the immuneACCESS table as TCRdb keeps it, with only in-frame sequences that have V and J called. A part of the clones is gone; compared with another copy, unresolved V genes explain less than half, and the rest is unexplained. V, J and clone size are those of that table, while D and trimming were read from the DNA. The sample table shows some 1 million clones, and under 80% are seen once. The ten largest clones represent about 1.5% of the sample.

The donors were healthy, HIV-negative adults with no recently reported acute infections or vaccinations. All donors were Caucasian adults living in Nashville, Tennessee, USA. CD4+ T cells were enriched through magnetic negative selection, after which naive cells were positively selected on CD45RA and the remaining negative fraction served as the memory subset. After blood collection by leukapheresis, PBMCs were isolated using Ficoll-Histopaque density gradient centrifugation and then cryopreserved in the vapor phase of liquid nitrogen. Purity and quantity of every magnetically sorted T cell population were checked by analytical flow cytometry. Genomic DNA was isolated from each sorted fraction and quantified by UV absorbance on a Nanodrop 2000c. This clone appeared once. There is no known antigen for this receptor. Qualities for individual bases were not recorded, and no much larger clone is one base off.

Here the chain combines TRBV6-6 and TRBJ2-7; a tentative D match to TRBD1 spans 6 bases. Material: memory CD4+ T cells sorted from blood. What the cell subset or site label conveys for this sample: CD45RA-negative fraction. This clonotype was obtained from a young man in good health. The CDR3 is CATSRGVAYEQYF. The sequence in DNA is TGTGCCACCTCCAGGGGTGTGGCATACGAGCAGTACTTC.